One and the same sample provided the 3 T cell receptor beta chains below, sequenced in a study of shared clonotypes between healthy human individuals. The repertoire was sequenced with immunoSEQ multiplex PCR; TCRdb's copy has only in-frame clones and lacks some. The data show some 2,500,000 clones, approximately 93% seen once. Sequences were obtained from naive CD4+ T cells from PBMCs. Subset in this sample: CD45RA+ positively selected. These receptors were taken from a man aged 18 to 30 in good health. Some clones in this sample may be carry-over from other donors' samples.

Of note for this clone: Other DNA sequences within the sample encode an identical CDR3. V is TRBV5-4 and J is TRBJ2-1, with no clear D. CDR1 is SGHNT and CDR2 is YYREEE in the germline V gene (reference sequence). Trimming removed 4 bases at V and 0 bases at J, with 8 bases between. The CDR3 runs 14 residues. The CDR3 bases are TGTGCCAGCAGCCCCGATAGCTCCTACAATGAGCAGTTCTTC. Protein product: CASSPDSSYNEQFF.

About this clone: This sample includes further DNA sequences coding for the same CDR3. The rearrangement links TRBV18 to TRBJ2-7; possible D gene TRBD1, 5 bases. Germline assignment: CDR1 KGHSH and CDR2 LQKENI. Between the trimmed V and J ends, which lost 2 bases and 0 bases, there was a span of 5 bases. The CDR3 is 13 amino acids. The CDR3, as DNA: TGTGCCAGCTCACCAGACAGCTCCTACGAGCAGTACTTC. This sequence encodes CASSPDSSYEQYF.

This rearrangement joins TRBV27 to TRBJ2-2, with D tentatively TRBD2 (5 bases). CDR3 size: 16 residues. Germline CDR1 is MNHEY and CDR2 is SMNVEV (reference sequence). Trimming took 6 bases from V and 4 from J, leaving 18 bases between them. The CDR3 bases are TGTGCCAGCAGAACGGGATCCCGGTGGGGCACCGGGGAGCTGTTTTTT. Amino acids: CASRTGSRWGTGELFF.